This TCR beta chain was recorded in a study of shared clonotypes between healthy human individuals. Study summary: There were three CD4 naive, three CD4 memory, two CD8 naive and one CD8 memory plates per donor.

Overall study results and limits: Naive subsets generally exceeded memory subsets in estimated richness. It was observed that roughly 4.8% of naive CD4 clonotypes were shared across a handful of donors. The study's rarefaction showed incomplete sorted-subset sequencing despite large depth.

The V end lost 4 bases, the J end lost 1 base, and 7 bases lay between the germline ends. Germline V gene data show CDR1 as SNHLY and CDR2 as FYNNEI. CDR3 length equals 13 residues. TCRdb's table, derived via immunoSEQ multiplex PCR, lists solely in-frame clones and lacks some. The data show around 980,000 clones, roughly 74% seen once. A note on this clone: Its antigen is undetermined.

This sequence was found in a man aged 18 to 30 in good health. Some clones in this sample may be carry-over from other donors' samples. Sequencing input: memory CD4+ T cells from PBMCs. Subset here: CD45RA-negative fraction. The chain has TRBV2 and TRBJ2-5, with no clear D. CDR3 loop: CASSAQTQETQYF. The CDR3 region has the DNA TGTGCCAGCAGTGCCCAAACCCAAGAGACCCAGTACTTC. Using reference TRBV2 and TRBJ2-5 for the parts outside the CDR3, the full variable domain is EPEVTQTPSHQVTQMGQEVILRCVPISNHLYFYWYRQILGQKVEFLVSFYNNEISEKSEIFDDQFSVERPDGSNFTLKIRSTKLEDSAMYFCASSAQTQETQYFGPGTRLLVL.